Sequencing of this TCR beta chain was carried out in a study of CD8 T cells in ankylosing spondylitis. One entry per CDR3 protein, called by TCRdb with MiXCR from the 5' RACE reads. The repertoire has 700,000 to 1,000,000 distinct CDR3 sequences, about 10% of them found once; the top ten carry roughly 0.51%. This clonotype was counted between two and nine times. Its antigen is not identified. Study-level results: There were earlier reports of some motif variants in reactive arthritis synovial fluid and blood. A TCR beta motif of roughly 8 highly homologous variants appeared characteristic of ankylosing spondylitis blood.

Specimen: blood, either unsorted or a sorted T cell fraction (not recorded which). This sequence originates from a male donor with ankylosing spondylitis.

CDR3 in DNA: TGTGCCAGCAGAGGACAGGTTGCGGGCTACACCTTC. Its translation is CASRGQVAGYTF. The genes are TRBV2 and TRBJ1-2; 7 bases map to TRBD1. V was clipped by 6 bases and J by 8 bases; unmatched bases: 6. The CDR3 length is 12 residues. Germline-derived CDR1 and CDR2 are SNHLY and FYNNEI.